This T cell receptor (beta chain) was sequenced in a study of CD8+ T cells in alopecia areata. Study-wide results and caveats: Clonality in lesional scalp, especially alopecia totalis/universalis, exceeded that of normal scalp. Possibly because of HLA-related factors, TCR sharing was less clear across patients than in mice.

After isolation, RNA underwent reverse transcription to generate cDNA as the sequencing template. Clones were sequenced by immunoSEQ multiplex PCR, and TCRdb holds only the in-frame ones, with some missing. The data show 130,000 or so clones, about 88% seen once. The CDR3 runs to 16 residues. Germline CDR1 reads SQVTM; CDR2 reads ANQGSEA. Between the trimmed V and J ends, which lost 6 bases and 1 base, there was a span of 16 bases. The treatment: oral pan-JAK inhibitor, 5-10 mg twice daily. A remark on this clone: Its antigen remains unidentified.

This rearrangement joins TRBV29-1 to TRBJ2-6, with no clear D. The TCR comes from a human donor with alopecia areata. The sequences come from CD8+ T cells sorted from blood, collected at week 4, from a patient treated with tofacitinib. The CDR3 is CSVLTPNESGANVLTF. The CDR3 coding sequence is TGCAGCGTCCTAACCCCGAATGAGTCTGGGGCCAACGTCCTGACTTTC.